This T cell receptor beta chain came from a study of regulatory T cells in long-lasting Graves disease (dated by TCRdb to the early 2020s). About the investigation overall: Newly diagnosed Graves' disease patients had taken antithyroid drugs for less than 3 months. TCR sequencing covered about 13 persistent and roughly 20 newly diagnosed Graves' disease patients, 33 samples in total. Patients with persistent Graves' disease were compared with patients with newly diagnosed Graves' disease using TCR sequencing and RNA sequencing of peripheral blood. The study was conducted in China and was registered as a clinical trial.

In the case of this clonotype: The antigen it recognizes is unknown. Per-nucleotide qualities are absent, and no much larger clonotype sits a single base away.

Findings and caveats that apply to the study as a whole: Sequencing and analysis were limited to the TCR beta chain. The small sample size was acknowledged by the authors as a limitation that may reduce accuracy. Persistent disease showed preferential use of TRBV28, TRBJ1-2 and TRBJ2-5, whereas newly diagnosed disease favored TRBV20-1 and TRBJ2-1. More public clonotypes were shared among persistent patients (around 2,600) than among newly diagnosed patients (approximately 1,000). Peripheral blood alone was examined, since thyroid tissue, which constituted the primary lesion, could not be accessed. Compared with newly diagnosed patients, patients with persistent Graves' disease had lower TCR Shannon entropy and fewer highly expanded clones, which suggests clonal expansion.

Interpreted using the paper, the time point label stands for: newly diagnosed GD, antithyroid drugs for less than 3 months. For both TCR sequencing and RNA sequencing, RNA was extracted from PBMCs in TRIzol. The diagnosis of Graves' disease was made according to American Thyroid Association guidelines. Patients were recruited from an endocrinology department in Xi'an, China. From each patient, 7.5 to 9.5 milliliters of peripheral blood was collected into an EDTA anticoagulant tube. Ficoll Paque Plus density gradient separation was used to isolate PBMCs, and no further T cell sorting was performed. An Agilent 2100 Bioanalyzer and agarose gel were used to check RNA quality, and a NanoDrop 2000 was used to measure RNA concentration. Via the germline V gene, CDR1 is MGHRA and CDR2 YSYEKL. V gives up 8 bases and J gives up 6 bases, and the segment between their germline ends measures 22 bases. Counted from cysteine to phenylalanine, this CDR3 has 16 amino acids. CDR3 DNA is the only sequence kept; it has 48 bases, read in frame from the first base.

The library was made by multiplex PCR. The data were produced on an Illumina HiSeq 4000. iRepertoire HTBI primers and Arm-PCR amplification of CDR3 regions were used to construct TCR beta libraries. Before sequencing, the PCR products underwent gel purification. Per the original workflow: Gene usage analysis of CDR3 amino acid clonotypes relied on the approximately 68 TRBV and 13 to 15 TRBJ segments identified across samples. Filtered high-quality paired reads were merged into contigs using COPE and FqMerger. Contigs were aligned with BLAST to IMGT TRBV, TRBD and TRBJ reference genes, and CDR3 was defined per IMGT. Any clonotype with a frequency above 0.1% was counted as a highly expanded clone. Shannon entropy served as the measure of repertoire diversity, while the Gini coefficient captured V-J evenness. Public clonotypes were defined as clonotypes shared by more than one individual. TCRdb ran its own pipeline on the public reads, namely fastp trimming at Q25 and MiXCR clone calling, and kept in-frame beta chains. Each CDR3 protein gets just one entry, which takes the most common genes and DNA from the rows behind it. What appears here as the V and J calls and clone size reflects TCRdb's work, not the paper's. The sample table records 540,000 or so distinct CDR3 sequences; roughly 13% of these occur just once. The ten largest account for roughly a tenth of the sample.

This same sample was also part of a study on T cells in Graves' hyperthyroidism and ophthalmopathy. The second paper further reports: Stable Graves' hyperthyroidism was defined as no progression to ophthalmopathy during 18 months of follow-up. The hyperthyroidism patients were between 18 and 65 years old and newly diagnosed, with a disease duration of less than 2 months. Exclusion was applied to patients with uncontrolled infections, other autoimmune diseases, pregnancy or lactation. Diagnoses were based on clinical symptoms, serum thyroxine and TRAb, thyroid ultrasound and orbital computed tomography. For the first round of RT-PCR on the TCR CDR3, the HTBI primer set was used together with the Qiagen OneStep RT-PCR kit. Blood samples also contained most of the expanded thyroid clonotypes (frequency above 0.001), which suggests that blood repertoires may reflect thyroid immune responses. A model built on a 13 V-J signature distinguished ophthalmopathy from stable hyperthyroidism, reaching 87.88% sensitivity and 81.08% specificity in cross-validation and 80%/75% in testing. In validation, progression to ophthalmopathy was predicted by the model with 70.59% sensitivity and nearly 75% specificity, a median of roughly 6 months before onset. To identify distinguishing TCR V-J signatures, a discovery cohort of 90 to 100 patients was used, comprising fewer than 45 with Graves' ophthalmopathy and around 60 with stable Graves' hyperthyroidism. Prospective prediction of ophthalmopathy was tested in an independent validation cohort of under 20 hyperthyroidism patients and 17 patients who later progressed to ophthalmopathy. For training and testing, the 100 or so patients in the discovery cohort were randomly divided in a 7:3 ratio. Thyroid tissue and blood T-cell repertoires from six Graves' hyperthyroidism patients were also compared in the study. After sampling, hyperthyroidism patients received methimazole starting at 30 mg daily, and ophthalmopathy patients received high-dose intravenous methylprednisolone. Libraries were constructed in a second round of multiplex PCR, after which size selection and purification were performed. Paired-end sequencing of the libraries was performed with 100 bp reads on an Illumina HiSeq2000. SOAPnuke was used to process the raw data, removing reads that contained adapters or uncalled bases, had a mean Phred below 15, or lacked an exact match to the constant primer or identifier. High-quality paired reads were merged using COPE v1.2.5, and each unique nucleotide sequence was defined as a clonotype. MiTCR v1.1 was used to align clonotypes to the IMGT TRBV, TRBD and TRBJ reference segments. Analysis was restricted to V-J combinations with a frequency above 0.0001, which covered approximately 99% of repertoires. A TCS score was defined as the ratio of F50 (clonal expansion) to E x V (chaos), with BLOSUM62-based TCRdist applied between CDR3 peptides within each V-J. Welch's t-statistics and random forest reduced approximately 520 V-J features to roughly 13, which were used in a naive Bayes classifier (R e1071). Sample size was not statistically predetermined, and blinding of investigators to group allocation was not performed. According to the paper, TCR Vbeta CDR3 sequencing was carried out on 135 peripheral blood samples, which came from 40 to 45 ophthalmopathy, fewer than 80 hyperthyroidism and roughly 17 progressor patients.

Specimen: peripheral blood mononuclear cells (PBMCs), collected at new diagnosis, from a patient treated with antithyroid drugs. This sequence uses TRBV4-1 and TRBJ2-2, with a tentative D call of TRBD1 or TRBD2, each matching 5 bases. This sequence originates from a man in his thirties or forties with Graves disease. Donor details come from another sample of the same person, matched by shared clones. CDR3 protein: CASARWGPVGAGELFF. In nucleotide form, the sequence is TGCGCCAGCGCCCGATGGGGACCTGTAGGCGCCGGGGAGCTGTTTTTT.